This T cell receptor (beta chain) was found in a study of cytomegalovirus exposure and HLA in healthy donors. Notes on the study in general: In vitro confirmation showed a few CMV-associated chains to be CMV antigen specific. Fewer than 20,000 TCR beta sequences were associated with HLA alleles at 0.05 false discovery rate in a later analysis. The study listed 164 cytomegalovirus-associated TCR beta chains. Data from an earlier analysis indicated that most TCR beta V segments were productive either about 87% or about 30% of the time.

Germline CDR1 and CDR2: MNHEY and SVGAGI. This CDR3 comprises 12 residues. Between the trimmed V and J ends, which lost 8 bases and 8 bases, there was a span of 15 bases. This clone was seen just once. The antigen remains unidentified. With 60 Vbeta and 13 Jbeta primers, the PCR was carried out. Only in-frame clones appear in the TCRdb table, and some are missing; sequencing was by immunoSEQ multiplex PCR. This table has 150,000 to 200,000 clones, 70% appearing once. The sequence was obtained from a man between 18 and 35 years old in good health and CMV-seropositive. The chain uses TRBV6-5 and TRBJ1-2; D gene uncertain. The sample taken for sequencing was PBMCs. The CDR3, as DNA: TGTGCCAGCCTCGGGATGGATGGCGGCTACACCTTC. The encoded protein is CASLGMDGGYTF.